This TCR beta chain came from a study of blood T cell repertoires in COVID-19. About the research overall: There were acute and convalescent COVID-19 samples, and they came from the United States, Italy and Spain. Sources were T cells, B-cell-depleted T cells, or PBMCs; the material itself was cDNA or gDNA.

Authors' data handling: The assay estimated nucleated cells by amplifying reference gene primers. Libraries were prepared by immunoSEQ multiplex PCR; TCRdb keeps only in-frame clonotypes and omits some of them. That table supplies the V and J calls and clone size; D and trimming were determined from the DNA. Altogether roughly 280,000 clones are present, more than 85% being singletons, with the ten largest covering approximately 5.1%. The TCR originated in a woman aged 55-69 years with COVID-19, enrolled during active disease. The specimen sequenced was peripheral blood.

The CDR3 sequence: CASSQDRLGGGFGRADEQFF. The CDR3 DNA reads TGTGCCAGCAGCCAAGATCGATTGGGAGGGGGCTTCGGGAGGGCCGATGAGCAGTTCTTC. The V and J genes are TRBV4-2 and TRBJ2-1; maybe TRBD2 (8 bases). Germline assignment: CDR1 LGHNA and CDR2 YNFKEQ. This CDR3 contains 20 residues. With 0 bases removed from V and 8 bases from J, the gap between germline ends came to 29 bases.